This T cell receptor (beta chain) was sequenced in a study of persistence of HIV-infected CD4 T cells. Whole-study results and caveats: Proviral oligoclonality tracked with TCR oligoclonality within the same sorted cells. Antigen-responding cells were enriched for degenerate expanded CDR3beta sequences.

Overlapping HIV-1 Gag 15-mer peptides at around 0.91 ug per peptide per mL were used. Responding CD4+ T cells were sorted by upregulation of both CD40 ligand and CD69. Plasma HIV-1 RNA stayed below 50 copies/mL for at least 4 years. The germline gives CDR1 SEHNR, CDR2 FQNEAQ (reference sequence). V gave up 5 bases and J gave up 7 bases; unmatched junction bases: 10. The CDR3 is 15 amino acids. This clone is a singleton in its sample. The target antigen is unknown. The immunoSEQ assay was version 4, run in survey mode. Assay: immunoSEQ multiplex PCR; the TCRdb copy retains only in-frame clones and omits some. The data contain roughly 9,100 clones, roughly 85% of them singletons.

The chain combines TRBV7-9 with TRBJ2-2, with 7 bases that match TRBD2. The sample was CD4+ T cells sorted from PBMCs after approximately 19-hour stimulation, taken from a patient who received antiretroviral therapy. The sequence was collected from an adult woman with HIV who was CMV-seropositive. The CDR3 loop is CASSPPGGWSGELFF. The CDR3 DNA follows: TGTGCCAGCAGCCCCCCCGGGGGGTGGAGCGGGGAGCTGTTTTTT.